These 20 T cell receptor beta chains originate from one sample sequenced in a study of early T cells in non-severe SARS-CoV-2 infection. Using its own MiXCR run on the 5' RACE reads, TCRdb lists one record per CDR3 protein. The table lists 68,000 or so distinct CDR3 sequences, roughly 10% of them singletons. Sequenced input: whole blood. The receptor set was obtained from an adult who was a healthcare worker with PCR-confirmed SARS-CoV-2 infection or an uninfected control (not recorded which).

The chain links TRBV5-1 to TRBJ2-7; 9 bases line up with TRBD1. After removal of 5 bases from V and 3 bases from J, the junction contained 6 bases not matched to a gene. The CDR3 spans 14 residues. The germline V gene encodes CDR1 SGHRS and CDR2 YFSETQ. This CDR3 reads CASRRRDRDYEQYF. Written as DNA, the CDR3 is TGCGCCAGCAGGAGGCGGGACAGGGACTACGAGCAGTACTTC.

Only a few counts were recorded for this clonotype. The chain joins TRBV4-1 to TRBJ2-7; D is undetermined. Trimming shortened V by 0 bases and J by 0 bases, and 9 bases separated the two germline ends. The CDR3 covers 15 residues. The germline gives CDR1 MGHRA, CDR2 YSYEKL. In DNA form, the CDR3 reads TGCGCCAGCAGCCAAGACTGGTGGAACTCCTACGAGCAGTACTTC. It yields the protein CASSQDWWNSYEQYF.

This clonotype was observed at least ten times. The chain couples TRBV20-1 to TRBJ2-1; weak D call: TRBD1 (6 bases). The V end lost 2 bases, the J end lost 5 bases, and 19 bases lay between the germline ends. The CDR3 contains 16 residues. CDR1 is DFQATT, CDR2 SNEGSKA, per germline (reference sequence). CDR3 in DNA: TGCAGTGCTAGAAATCCGGGACAAGCGTTGAACAATGAGCAGTTCTTC. Protein: CSARNPGQALNNEQFF.

The V call is TRBV12-3 or TRBV12-4, the J call TRBJ2-5, with D unresolved. Trimming shortened V by 1 base and J by 8 bases, and 8 bases separated the two germline ends. The CDR3 has 12 residues. The CDR3 DNA follows: TGTGCCAGCAGTTTAGATAGGACCACCCAGTACTTC. Amino acids: CASSLDRTTQYF.

This clonotype was observed at least ten times. The chain employs TRBV12-5 and TRBJ1-1; D might be TRBD1 (5 bases). This CDR3 has 12 residues. Germline CDR1 LGHNT, CDR2 FRNRAP. CDR3 residues: CVTGGGDTEAFF. CDR3 nucleotide sequence: TGTGTTACAGGAGGAGGGGACACTGAAGCTTTCTTT.

The chain uses TRBV24-1 and TRBJ2-3; 10 bases align to TRBD2. Germline lookup yields CDR1 KGHDR and CDR2 SFDVKD. J lost 6 bases, V lost 4 bases, and 6 bases had no gene match. This CDR3 has 15 amino acids. The CDR3 DNA reads as TGTGCCACCAGTGACCTAGCGGGAGCCTCTGATACGCAGTATTTT. Translated, it gives CATSDLAGASDTQYF.

The V call is TRBV28, the J call TRBJ2-1, with D maybe TRBD2 (6 bases). Trimming stripped 7 bases from V and 10 bases from J, with 23 bases between. The CDR3 is 15 residues long. Germline CDR1 is MDHEN and CDR2 is SYDVKM. In DNA form, the CDR3 reads TGTGCCAGCATTGGAGGGATTCCCTCCGGAGGGGAGCAGTTCTTC. Translation gives CASIGGIPSGGEQFF. Full variable domain (remainder filled in from reference TRBV28 and TRBJ2-1): DVKVTQSSRYLVKRTGEKVFLECVQDMDHENMFWYRQDPGLGLRLIYFSYDVKMKEKGDIPEGYSVSREKKERFSLILESASTNQTSMYLCASIGGIPSGGEQFFGPGTRLTVL.

This clonotype was detected only once. The J gene is TRBJ2-5, the V gene TRBV5-4; D remains ambiguous. The ends were cut back, 0 bases at V and 5 bases at J, with 8 bases in the middle. Germline assignment: CDR1 SGHNT and CDR2 YYREEE (reference sequence). This CDR3 spans 13 amino acids. Here the CDR3 DNA reads TGTGCCAGCAGCTTGGTTCCCTACGAGACCCAGTACTTC. Translating it yields CASSLVPYETQYF.

The rearrangement uses TRBV4-3 and TRBJ2-3; 10 bases match TRBD2. The length of the CDR3 is 21 residues. Germline V gene lookup returns CDR1 LGHNA and CDR2 YSLEER. The ends lost 4 bases at V and 2 bases at J; junction bases unmatched: 21. The CDR3 region has the DNA TGCGCCAGCAGCCGTGACTCCCGAAGAAACAGACTAGCGGGTACCACAGATACGCAGTATTTT. It yields the protein CASSRDSRRNRLAGTTDTQYF.

The count of this clonotype is one. This rearrangement joins TRBV7-9 to TRBJ1-2; D might be TRBD1 (5 bases). The CDR3 sequence is 14 residues long. Trimming stripped 6 bases from V and 1 base from J, with 12 bases between. Germline V gives CDR1 SEHNR, CDR2 FQNEAQ (reference sequence). For the CDR3, the DNA is TGTGCCAGCAGTCCCGGGACGGTTAACTATGGCTACACCTTC. This codes for CASSPGTVNYGYTF.

Only a few counts were recorded for this clonotype. The chain uses TRBV6-2 or TRBV6-3 and TRBJ1-5; D remains ambiguous. Germline V lookup: CDR1 MNHEY, CDR2 SVGEGT. The ends were cut back, 5 bases at V and 3 bases at J, with 8 bases in the middle. CDR3 size: 13 residues. The CDR3 loop is CASSTTINQPQHF. CDR3 in DNA: TGTGCCAGCAGTACAACCATCAATCAGCCCCAGCATTTT.

This clonotype showed up just a few times. The J gene is TRBJ1-2, the V gene TRBV24-1; 7 nucleotides agree with TRBD1. In germline, CDR1 is KGHDR, CDR2 SFDVKD. The CDR3 is 15 amino acids. The ends lost 4 bases at V and 4 bases at J; junction bases unmatched: 8. CDR3 sequence (DNA): TGTGCCACCAGTGAAACCGGGACAGAGAGCTATGGCTACACCTTC. Amino acids: CATSETGTESYGYTF.

This clonotype occurred a few times. This chain uses TRBV20-1 with TRBJ2-2; a possible D gene is TRBD2 (6 bases). Germline CDR1 is DFQATT and CDR2 is SNEGSKA (reference sequence). CDR3 length equals 15 residues. Trimming left V 0 bases short and J 6 bases short, with 14 bases between. DNA of the CDR3: TGCAGTGCTAGAGATATGAGGGAGGAGGCCGGGGAGCTGTTTTTT. This sequence encodes CSARDMREEAGELFF.

This clonotype was seen repeatedly, ten times or more. V and J are TRBV6-6 and TRBJ2-7; D is unresolved. The CDR3 extends over 12 amino acids. Germline CDR1 MNHNY, CDR2 SVGAGI (reference sequence). V shed 4 bases and J shed 6 bases, with 10 bases lying between them. The DNA for the CDR3 is TGTGCCAGCAGTTCCGTAGCTCGCGAGCAGTACTTC. Protein: CASSSVAREQYF.

This clonotype has ten or more counts. The CDR3 DNA is TGCGCCAGCAGCCAAGATTCTCGGACAGGGGATGGCTACACCTTC. This codes for CASSQDSRTGDGYTF. This rearrangement joins TRBV4-3 to TRBJ1-2, with TRBD1 matching over 9 bases. The junction had 5 bases not matched to a gene; V was cut back by 0 bases and J by 6 bases. CDR1 and CDR2 (germline): LGHNA, YSLEER. The CDR3 is 15 residues long.

This clonotype came up many times. The genes are TRBV6-6 and TRBJ2-2; TRBD2 is a possible D gene (6 bases). The CDR3 is 14 residues long. V was trimmed by 2 bases and J by 5 bases, leaving 9 bases between them. Germline CDR1 MNHNY, CDR2 SVGAGI (reference sequence). CDR3 bases: TGTGCCAGCAGTTACGGAGGGGAAACCGGGGAGCTGTTTTTT. It codes for CASSYGGETGELFF.

This sequence joins TRBV28 and TRBJ2-7; D gene unclear. This CDR3 comprises 12 residues. The ends were cut back, 5 bases at V and 2 bases at J, with 7 bases in the middle. Germline assignment: CDR1 MDHEN and CDR2 SYDVKM. DNA of the CDR3: TGTGCCAGCAGTCCAGATCCCTACGAGCAGTACTTC. Encoded protein: CASSPDPYEQYF. The full variable domain, completed using reference TRBV28 and TRBJ2-7, is DVKVTQSSRYLVKRTGEKVFLECVQDMDHENMFWYRQDPGLGLRLIYFSYDVKMKEKGDIPEGYSVSREKKERFSLILESASTNQTSMYLCASSPDPYEQYFGPGTRLTVT.

This clonotype was counted only a few times. The V call is TRBV7-8, the J call TRBJ2-2, with D possibly being TRBD2 (5 bases). The V end was cut by 5 bases, the J end by 5 bases, with 12 bases between. The CDR3 length is 14 residues. The germline V gene encodes CDR1 SGHVS and CDR2 FQNEAQ. CDR3 DNA: TGTGCCAGCAGCCCGTCTGGAGGAACCGGGGAGCTGTTTTTT. Its protein product is CASSPSGGTGELFF.

This clonotype was detected many times. The J gene is TRBJ2-3, the V gene TRBV21-1; TRBD1 is the table's D call and was not checked against the DNA. TRBV21-1 is recorded as a pseudogene. This CDR3 is built from 16 residues. The chain's CDR3 is CASSKRGQGRADTQYF. Here the CDR3 DNA reads TGTGCCAGCAGCAAAAGGGGACAGGGCCGGGCAGATACGCAGTATTTT.

There are a few counts of this clonotype. This chain links TRBV10-1 with TRBJ2-5; TRBD1 matches 10 bases. CDR1 and CDR2 from the germline V gene are WNHNN and SYGVQD (reference sequence). This CDR3 spans 14 amino acids. Trimming at V came to 4 bases and at J to 5 bases, leaving 4 bases not matched to a gene. CDR3 coding DNA: TGCGCCAGCAGTGGGACAGGGGGGTTGGAGACCCAGTACTTC. This gives the protein CASSGTGGLETQYF.